Presented here are 10 T cell receptor beta chains from one specimen sequenced in a study of identical twins. MiXCR, run by TCRdb on the 5' RACE reads, gives a single entry per CDR3 protein. Of 690,000 or so distinct CDR3 sequences in the sample, 8.5% to 9% are singletons; the top ten hold 0.75% to 1%. The same sample was also studied in work on yellow fever vaccine responses in identical twins.

The sample taken for sequencing was PBMCs. The receptors were gathered from a woman in her late teens or twenties in good health.

This clonotype has ten or more counts. V is TRBV6-1 and J is TRBJ2-1; 12 positions match TRBD1. Trimming removed 6 bases from V and 5 bases from J; junction bases left unmatched: 17. Germline lookup yields CDR1 MNHNS and CDR2 SASEGT. The CDR3 loop spans 19 amino acids. The CDR3: CASSPGTGGLAGANNEQFF. CDR3 DNA sequence: TGTGCCAGCAGCCCCGGGACAGGGGGCTTAGCGGGGGCTAACAATGAGCAGTTCTTC.

This chain uses TRBV6-5 with TRBJ2-1; the D call may be TRBD1 or TRBD2 (6 bases each). The ends were cut back, 6 bases at V and 10 bases at J, with 10 bases in the middle. This CDR3 is built from 11 residues. Germline CDR1 is MNHEY and CDR2 is SVGAGI. In DNA form, the CDR3 reads TGTGCCAGCAGCCACGGGGGCGAGCAGTTCTTC. Amino acid sequence: CASSHGGEQFF.

There are a few counts of this clonotype. V and J are TRBV9 and TRBJ1-5; no firm D call. The CDR3 covers 13 residues. Trimming pared 0 bases from V and 4 bases from J, leaving 5 bases between. Germline values: CDR1 SGDLS, CDR2 YYNGEE. This CDR3 reads CASSVDPNQPQHF. Written as DNA, the CDR3 is TGTGCCAGCAGCGTAGACCCTAATCAGCCCCAGCATTTT.

A few counts support this clonotype. J is TRBJ2-7 and V is TRBV6-2 or TRBV6-3; D possibly uses TRBD1 or TRBD2 (5 bases each). Germline V gene lookup returns CDR1 MNHEY and CDR2 SVGEGT. CDR3 length: 11 residues. V dropped 5 bases and J dropped 9 bases, with 11 bases sitting between them. CDR3 residues: CASSPRDGQYF. As DNA, the CDR3 is TGTGCCAGCAGTCCCCGGGACGGGCAGTACTTC.

The chain couples TRBV28 to TRBJ2-7; D assignment may be TRBD1 or TRBD2 (5 bases each). Germline V gene data show CDR1 as MDHEN and CDR2 as SYDVKM. The CDR3 consists of 16 residues. Trimming cost V 3 bases and J 3 bases, with 18 bases left between them. The DNA of the CDR3 is TGTGCCAGCAGTTTCCCTCGGGACGGGGCTTTCTACGAGCAGTACTTC. Amino acids: CASSFPRDGAFYEQYF.

This clonotype has ten or more counts. CDR3 DNA sequence: TGTGCCACCAGTGAGGACTACAATGAGCAGTTCTTC. Amino acid sequence: CATSEDYNEQFF. The V call is TRBV24-1, the J call TRBJ2-1; D remains ambiguous. Trimming left V 4 bases short and J 3 bases short, with 3 bases between. This CDR3 region has 12 residues. CDR1 is KGHDR and CDR2 is SFDVKD in the germline V gene.

The V and J genes are TRBV20-1 and TRBJ2-1; 7 bases agree with TRBD2. After removal of 3 bases from V and 1 base from J, the junction contained 21 bases not matched to a gene. The germline V gene encodes CDR1 DFQATT and CDR2 SNEGSKA (reference sequence). The CDR3 totals 20 residues. CDR3 DNA: TGCAGTGCTAGTATCAGGAATGGCGGGGGTGGGTCAATTTCCTACAATGAGCAGTTCTTC. Translation: CSASIRNGGGGSISYNEQFF.

This clonotype occurred many times. CDR3 amino acids: CASTLMNTEAFF. DNA of the CDR3: TGTGCCAGCACTTTGATGAACACTGAAGCTTTCTTT. The gene calls are TRBV6-2 or TRBV6-3 and TRBJ1-1; no firm D call. The CDR3 extends over 12 amino acids. Trimming took off 7 bases at V and 0 bases at J, with 6 bases between the two ends. The germline gives CDR1 MNHEY, CDR2 SVGEGT.

There are a few counts of this clonotype. V gene TRBV13 combines with J gene TRBJ2-3, with D unresolved. The V end was cut by 7 bases, the J end by 5 bases, with 10 bases between. The CDR3 spans 12 residues. Germline lookup yields CDR1 PRHDT and CDR2 FYEKMQ (reference sequence). CDR3 bases: TGTGCCAGCAACAACATCGGAGATACGCAGTATTTT. Protein sequence: CASNNIGDTQYF.

This clonotype has a count of ten or more. The V and J genes are TRBV12-3 or TRBV12-4 and TRBJ2-2; D ambiguous. The CDR3 loop spans 13 amino acids. The germline V and J ends were trimmed by 10 bases and 0 bases, with 9 bases remaining between them. The CDR3 spells CANTVTNTGELFF. For the CDR3, the DNA is TGTGCCAATACAGTGACGAACACCGGGGAGCTGTTTTTT.